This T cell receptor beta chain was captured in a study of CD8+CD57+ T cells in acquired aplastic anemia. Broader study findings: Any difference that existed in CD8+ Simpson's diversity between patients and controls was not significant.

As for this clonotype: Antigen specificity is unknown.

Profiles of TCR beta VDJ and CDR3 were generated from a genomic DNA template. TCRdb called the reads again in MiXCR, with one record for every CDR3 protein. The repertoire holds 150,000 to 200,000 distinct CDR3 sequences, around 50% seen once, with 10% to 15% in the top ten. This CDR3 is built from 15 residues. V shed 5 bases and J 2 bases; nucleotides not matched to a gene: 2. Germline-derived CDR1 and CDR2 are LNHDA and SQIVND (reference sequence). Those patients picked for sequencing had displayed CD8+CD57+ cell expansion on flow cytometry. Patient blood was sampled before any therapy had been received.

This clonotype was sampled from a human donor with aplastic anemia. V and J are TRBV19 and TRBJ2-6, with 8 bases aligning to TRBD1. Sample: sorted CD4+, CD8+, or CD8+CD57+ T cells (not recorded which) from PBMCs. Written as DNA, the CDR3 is TGTGCCAGTAGTTTGGACAGGGCTGGGGCCAACGTCCTGACTTTC. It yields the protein CASSLDRAGANVLTF.